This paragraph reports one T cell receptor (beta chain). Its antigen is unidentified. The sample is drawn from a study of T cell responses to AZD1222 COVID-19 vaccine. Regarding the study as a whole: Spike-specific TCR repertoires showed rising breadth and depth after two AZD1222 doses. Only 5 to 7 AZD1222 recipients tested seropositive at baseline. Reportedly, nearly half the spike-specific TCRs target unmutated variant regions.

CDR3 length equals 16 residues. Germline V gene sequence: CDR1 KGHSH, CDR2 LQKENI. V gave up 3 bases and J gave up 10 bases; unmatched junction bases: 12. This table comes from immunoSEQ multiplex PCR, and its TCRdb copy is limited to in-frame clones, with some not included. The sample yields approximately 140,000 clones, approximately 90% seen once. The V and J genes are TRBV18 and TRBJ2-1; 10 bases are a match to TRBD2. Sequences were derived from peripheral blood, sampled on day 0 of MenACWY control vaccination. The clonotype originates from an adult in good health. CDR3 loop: CASSPAGLAGVGEQFF. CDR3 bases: TGTGCCAGCTCACCCGCCGGGCTAGCGGGAGTAGGGGAGCAGTTCTTC.